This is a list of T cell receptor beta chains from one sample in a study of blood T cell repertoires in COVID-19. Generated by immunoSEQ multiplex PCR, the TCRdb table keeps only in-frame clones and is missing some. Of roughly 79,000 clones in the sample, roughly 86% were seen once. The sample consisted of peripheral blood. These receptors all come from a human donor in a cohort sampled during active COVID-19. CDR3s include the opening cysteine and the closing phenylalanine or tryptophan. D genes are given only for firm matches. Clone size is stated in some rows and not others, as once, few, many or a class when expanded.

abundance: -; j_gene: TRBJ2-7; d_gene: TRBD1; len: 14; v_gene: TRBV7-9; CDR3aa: CASSSGTGGYEQYF; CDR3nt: TGTGCCAGCAGCTCCGGGACAGGGGGCTACGAGCAGTACTTC
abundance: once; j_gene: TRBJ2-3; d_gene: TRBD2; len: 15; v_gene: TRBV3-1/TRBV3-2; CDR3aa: CASSYGGASTDTQYF; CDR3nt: TGTGCCAGCAGCTACGGGGGGGCCAGCACAGATACGCAGTATTTT
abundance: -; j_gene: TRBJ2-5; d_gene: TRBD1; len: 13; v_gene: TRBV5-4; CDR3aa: CASSQTGGETQYF; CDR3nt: TGTGCCAGCAGCCAAACAGGGGGAGAGACCCAGTACTTC
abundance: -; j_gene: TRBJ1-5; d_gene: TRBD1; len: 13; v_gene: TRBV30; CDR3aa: CAWGDRANQPQHF; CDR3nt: TGTGCCTGGGGGGACAGGGCAAATCAGCCCCAGCATTTT
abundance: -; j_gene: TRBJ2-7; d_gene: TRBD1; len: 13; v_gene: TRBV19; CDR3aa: CASSMGQGKAQYF; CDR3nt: TGTGCCAGTAGTATGGGACAGGGAAAGGCTCAGTACTTC
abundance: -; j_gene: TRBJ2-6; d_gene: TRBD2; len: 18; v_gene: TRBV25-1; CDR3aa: CASSGASGGLTGANVLTF; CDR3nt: TGTGCCAGCAGTGGGGCTAGCGGGGGCCTAACTGGGGCCAACGTCCTGACTTTC
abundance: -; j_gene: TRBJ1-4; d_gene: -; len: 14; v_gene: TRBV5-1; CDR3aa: CASSPSRPSEKLFF; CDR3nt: TGCGCCAGCAGCCCTAGCAGGCCCTCGGAAAAACTGTTTTTT
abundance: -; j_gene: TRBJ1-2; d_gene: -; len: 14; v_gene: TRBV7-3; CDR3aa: CASSPRPGIYGYTF; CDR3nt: TGTGCCAGCAGCCCCAGGCCAGGGATCTATGGCTACACCTTC
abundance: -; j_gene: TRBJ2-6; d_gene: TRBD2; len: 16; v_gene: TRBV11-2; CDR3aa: CASRTSGATGANVLTF; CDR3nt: TGTGCCAGCAGGACTAGCGGGGCGACTGGGGCCAACGTCCTGACTTTC
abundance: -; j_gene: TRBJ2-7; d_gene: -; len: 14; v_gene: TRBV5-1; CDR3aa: CASSTRGPGVEQYF; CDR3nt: TGCGCCAGCAGCACCCGAGGTCCAGGGGTCGAGCAGTACTTC
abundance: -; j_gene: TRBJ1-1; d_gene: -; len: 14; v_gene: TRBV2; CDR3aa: CASSLISTNTEAFF; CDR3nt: TGTGCCAGCAGCCTAATATCAACGAACACTGAAGCTTTCTTT
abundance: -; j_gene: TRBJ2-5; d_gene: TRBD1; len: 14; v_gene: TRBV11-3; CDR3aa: CASSVGQGIDVQYF; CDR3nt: TGTGCCAGCAGCGTCGGACAGGGAATTGACGTCCAGTACTTC
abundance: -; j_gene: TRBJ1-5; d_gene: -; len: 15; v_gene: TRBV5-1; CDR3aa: CASSLDGYSNQPQHF; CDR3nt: TGCGCCAGTAGCTTGGACGGGTATAGCAATCAGCCCCAGCATTTT
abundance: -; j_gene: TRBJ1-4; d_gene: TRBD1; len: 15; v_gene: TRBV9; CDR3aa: CASSATGATNEKLFF; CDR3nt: TGTGCCAGCAGCGCGACAGGGGCAACTAATGAAAAACTGTTTTTT
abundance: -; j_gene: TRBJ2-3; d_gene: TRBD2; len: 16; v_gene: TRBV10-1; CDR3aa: CAPAGKRRFGADTQYF; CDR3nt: TGCGCCCCAGCGGGAAAACGACGTTTTGGTGCAGATACGCAGTATTTT
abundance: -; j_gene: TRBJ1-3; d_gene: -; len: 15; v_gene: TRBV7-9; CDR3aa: CASSREARYGNTIYF; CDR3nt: TGTGCCAGCAGCAGGGAGGCCAGGTATGGAAACACCATATATTTT
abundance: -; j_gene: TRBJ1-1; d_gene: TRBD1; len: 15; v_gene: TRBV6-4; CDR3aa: CASSVSGGQGQPAFF; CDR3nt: TGTGCCAGCAGTGTGAGTGGAGGACAGGGGCAACCAGCTTTCTTT
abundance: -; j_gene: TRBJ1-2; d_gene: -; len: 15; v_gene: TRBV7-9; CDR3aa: CASSRDIQGQRSYTF; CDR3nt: TGTGCCAGCAGCCGAGATATACAGGGCCAAAGGAGCTACACCTTC
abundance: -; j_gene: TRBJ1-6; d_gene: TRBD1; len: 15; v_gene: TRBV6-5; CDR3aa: CASSRDRANNSPLHF; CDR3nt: TGTGCCAGCAGCCGGGACAGGGCAAATAATTCACCCCTCCACTTT
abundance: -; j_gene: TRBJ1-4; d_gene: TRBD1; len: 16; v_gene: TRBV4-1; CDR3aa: CASSQPGQGYFEKLFF; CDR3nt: TGCGCCAGCAGCCAACCGGGACAGGGGTATTTTGAAAAACTGTTTTTT
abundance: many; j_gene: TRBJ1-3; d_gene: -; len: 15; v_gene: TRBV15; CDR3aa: CATSREGQDGNTIYF; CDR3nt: TGTGCCACCAGCAGAGAGGGGCAGGACGGAAACACCATATATTTT
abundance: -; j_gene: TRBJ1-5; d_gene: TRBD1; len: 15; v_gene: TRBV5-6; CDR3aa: CASSLGQGVNQPQHF; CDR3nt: TGTGCCAGCAGCTTGGGACAGGGGGTTAATCAGCCCCAGCATTTT